This entry is about one TCR beta chain. This sample stems from a study of shared clonotypes between healthy human individuals. Data came from immunoSEQ multiplex PCR; TCRdb stores just in-frame clones and leaves some out. The profile shows about 680,000 clones, about 90% of them singletons. Naive CD8 cells lacked CD45RO and underwent positive selection for CCR7, leaving out terminally differentiated effector memory CD45RA+ cells. This CDR3 is 15 amino acids long. Trimming left V 0 bases short and J 0 bases short, with 9 bases between. In germline, CDR1 is SGHRS, CDR2 YFSETQ. This receptor was identified in a man between 25 and 39 years old in good health. This chain links TRBV5-1 with TRBJ1-1; D perhaps matches TRBD1 (5 bases). Sample: naive CD8+ T cells sorted from blood. Here the CDR3 reads CASSLAETVNTEAFF. DNA of the CDR3: TGCGCCAGCAGCTTGGCTGAGACAGTGAACACTGAAGCTTTCTTT.